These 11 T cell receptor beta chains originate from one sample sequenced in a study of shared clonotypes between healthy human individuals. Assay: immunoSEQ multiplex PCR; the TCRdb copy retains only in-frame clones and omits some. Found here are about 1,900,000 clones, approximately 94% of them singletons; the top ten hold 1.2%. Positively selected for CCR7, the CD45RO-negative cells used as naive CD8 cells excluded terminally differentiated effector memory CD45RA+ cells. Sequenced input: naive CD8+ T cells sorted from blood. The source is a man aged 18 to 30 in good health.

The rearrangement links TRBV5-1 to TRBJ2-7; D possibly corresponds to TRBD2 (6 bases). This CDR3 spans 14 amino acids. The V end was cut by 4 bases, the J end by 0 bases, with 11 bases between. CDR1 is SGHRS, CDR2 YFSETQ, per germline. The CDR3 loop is CASSGGASSYEQYF. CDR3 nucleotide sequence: TGCGCCAGCAGCGGCGGGGCCAGCTCCTACGAGCAGTACTTC.

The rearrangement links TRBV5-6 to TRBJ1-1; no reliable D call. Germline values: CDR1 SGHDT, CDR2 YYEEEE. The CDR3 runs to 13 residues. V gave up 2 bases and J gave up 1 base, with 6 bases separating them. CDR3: CASSFGENTEAFF. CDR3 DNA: TGTGCCAGCAGCTTCGGGGAGAACACTGAAGCTTTCTTT.

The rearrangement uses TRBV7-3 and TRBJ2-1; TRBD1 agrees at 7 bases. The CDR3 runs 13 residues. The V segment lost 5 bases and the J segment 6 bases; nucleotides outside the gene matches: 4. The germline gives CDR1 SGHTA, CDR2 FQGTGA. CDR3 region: CASSPTGTNEQFF. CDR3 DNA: TGTGCCAGCAGCCCGACAGGGACCAATGAGCAGTTCTTC.

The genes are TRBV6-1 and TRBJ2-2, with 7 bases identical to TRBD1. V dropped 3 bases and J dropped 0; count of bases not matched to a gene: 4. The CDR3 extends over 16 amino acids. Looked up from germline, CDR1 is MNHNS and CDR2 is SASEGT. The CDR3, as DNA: TGTGCCAGCAGTGATACAGGGGAGTCGAACACCGGGGAGCTGTTTTTT. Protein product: CASSDTGESNTGELFF.

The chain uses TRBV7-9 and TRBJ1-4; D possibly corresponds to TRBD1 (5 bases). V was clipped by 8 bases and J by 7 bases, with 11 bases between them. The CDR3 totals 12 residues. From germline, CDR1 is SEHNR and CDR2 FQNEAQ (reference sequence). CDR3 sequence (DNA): TGTGCCAGCTCTTGGGGGACTGAAAAACTGTTTTTT. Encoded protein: CASSWGTEKLFF.

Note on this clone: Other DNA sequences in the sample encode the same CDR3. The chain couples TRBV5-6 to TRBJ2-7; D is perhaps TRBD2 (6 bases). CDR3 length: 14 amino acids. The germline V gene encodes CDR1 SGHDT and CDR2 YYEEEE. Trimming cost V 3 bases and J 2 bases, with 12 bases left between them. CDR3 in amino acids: CASSSGLAAYEQYF. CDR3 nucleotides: TGTGCCAGCAGCTCGGGACTTGCCGCCTACGAGCAGTACTTC.

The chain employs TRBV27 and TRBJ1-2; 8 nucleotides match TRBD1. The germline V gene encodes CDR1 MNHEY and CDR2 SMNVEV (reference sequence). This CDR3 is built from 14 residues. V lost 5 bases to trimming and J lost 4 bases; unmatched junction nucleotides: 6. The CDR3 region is CASSPPDRAYGYTF. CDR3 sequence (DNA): TGTGCCAGCAGTCCCCCGGACAGGGCCTATGGCTACACCTTC.

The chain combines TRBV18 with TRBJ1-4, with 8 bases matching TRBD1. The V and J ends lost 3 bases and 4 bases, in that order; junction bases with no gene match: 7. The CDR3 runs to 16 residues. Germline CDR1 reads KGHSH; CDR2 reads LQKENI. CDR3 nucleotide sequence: TGTGCCAGCTCACCGGGATCGGACAGGGTTAATGAAAAACTGTTTTTT. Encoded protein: CASSPGSDRVNEKLFF.

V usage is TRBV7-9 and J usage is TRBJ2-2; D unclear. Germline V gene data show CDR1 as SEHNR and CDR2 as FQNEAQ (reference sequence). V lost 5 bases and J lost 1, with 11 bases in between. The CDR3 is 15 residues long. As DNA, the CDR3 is TGTGCCAGCAGCACAGTCGACTTGAACACCGGGGAGCTGTTTTTT. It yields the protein CASSTVDLNTGELFF.

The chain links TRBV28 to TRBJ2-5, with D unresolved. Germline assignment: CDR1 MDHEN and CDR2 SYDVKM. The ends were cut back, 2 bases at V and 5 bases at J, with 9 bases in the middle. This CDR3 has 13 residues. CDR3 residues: CASSLQLWETQYF. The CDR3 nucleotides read TGTGCCAGCAGTTTACAACTATGGGAGACCCAGTACTTC.

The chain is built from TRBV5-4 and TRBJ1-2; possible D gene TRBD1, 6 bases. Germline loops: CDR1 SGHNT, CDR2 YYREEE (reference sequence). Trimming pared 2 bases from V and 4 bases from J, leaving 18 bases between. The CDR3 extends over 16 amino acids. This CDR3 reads CASSFDRSGSFYGYTF. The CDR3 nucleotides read TGTGCCAGCAGCTTCGACAGGTCGGGATCTTTCTATGGCTACACCTTC.